The 10 T cell receptor beta chains reported below all come from one sample, sequenced in a study of blood T cell repertoires in COVID-19. Sequenced by immunoSEQ multiplex PCR; TCRdb stores in-frame clones only, minus some. The data contain around 83,000 clones, around 87% of them singletons. The sequencing sample was made of peripheral blood. The receptor source for this set is an older man with active or convalescent COVID-19.

The rearrangement joins TRBV3-1 (or the pseudogene TRBV3-2) to TRBJ2-4; 8 positions agree with TRBD2. This CDR3 has 16 amino acids. The V gene's germline CDR1 is LGHDT and CDR2 YNNKEL (reference sequence). The J segment lost 6 bases and the V segment lost 4 bases, leaving 11 bases of the junction unmatched. CDR3 nucleotides: TGTGCCAGCAGCCTCCTAGCGGGCCAGTCTGGAAACATTCAGTACTTC. Residues: CASSLLAGQSGNIQYF.

V and J are TRBV6-5 and TRBJ2-1; 10 bases are a match to TRBD2. The CDR3 has 15 amino acids. CDR1 and CDR2 (germline): MNHEY, SVGAGI. The V segment lost 6 bases and the J segment 6 bases; nucleotides outside the gene matches: 8. The CDR3 spells CASRLTSGILNEQFF. In nucleotides, the CDR3 is TGTGCCAGCAGACTTACTAGCGGGATTCTCAATGAGCAGTTCTTC.

This sequence joins TRBV3-1 (or the pseudogene TRBV3-2) and TRBJ2-3; 7 bases are shared with TRBD2. V dropped 6 bases and J dropped 0; count of bases not matched to a gene: 9. CDR1 and CDR2 from the germline V gene are LGHDT and YNNKEL (reference sequence). The CDR3 extends over 16 amino acids. CDR3 sequence: CASRPYLAVSTDTQYF. The CDR3 DNA follows: TGTGCCAGCAGACCCTACCTAGCGGTTAGCACAGATACGCAGTATTTT.

The chain employs TRBV18 and TRBJ1-1; 9 bases map to TRBD1. The CDR3 totals 14 residues. Germline CDR1 reads KGHSH; CDR2 reads LQKENI. Germline trimming cut 4 bases from V and 11 bases from J; bases unmatched to any gene: 11. The CDR3 is CASSRPGTGRGAFF. The CDR3 DNA reads as TGTGCCAGCTCACGGCCCGGGACAGGGCGAGGGGCTTTCTTT.

The V gene is TRBV28, the J gene TRBJ1-4; D is perhaps TRBD1 (6 bases). This CDR3 spans 16 amino acids. V was shortened by 2 bases and J by 4 bases, with 14 bases between the two germline ends. CDR1 MDHEN and CDR2 SYDVKM come from the germline V gene. The CDR3 sequence: CASSLVSGALNEKLFF. CDR3 DNA sequence: TGTGCCAGCAGTTTAGTTTCAGGGGCTCTTAATGAAAAACTGTTTTTT.

The gene calls are TRBV15 and TRBJ2-2, with D maybe TRBD1 (5 bases). Per germline, CDR1 LNHNV and CDR2 YYDKDF (reference sequence). V was clipped by 4 bases and J by 5 bases, with 8 bases between them. The CDR3 spans 13 residues. CDR3 loop: CATSIQGTGELFF. CDR3 DNA: TGTGCCACCAGCATCCAGGGAACCGGGGAGCTGTTTTTT.

The chain combines TRBV10-1 with TRBJ2-1; 10 bases fit TRBD1. This CDR3 spans 13 amino acids. V lost 8 bases, J lost 9 bases, and 7 bases stayed unmatched. Germline V gives CDR1 WNHNN, CDR2 SYGVQD (reference sequence). CDR3 in DNA: TGCGCCAGCCGTCCCGGGACAGGGGTTGAGCAGTTCTTC. Its translation: CASRPGTGVEQFF.

CDR3 residues: CASNPGGDTQYF. The CDR3 region has the DNA TGTGCCAGTAACCCGGGGGGAGATACGCAGTATTTT. The V gene is TRBV19, the J gene TRBJ2-3; TRBD2 matches at 7 bases. In germline, CDR1 is LNHDA, CDR2 SQIVND (reference sequence). CDR3 length equals 12 residues. Germline trimming cut 7 bases from V and 5 bases from J; bases unmatched to any gene: 3.

This chain links TRBV5-1 with TRBJ2-1; TRBD2 matches at 7 bases. Trimming removed 0 bases from V and 6 bases from J; junction bases left unmatched: 6. This CDR3 has 15 residues. Germline CDR1 SGHRS, CDR2 YFSETQ. CDR3 nucleotides: TGCGCCAGCAGCTTGGACTGGGCGGGGGTCAATGAGCAGTTCTTC. This codes for CASSLDWAGVNEQFF.

The rearrangement uses TRBV7-9 and TRBJ2-2; the D is unclear. The V end was cut by 7 bases, the J end by 6 bases, with 12 bases between. The germline gives CDR1 SEHNR, CDR2 FQNEAQ (reference sequence). This CDR3 spans 13 amino acids. The DNA for the CDR3 is TGTGCCAGCACAATCCGAGATGCCGGGGAGCTGTTTTTT. Protein: CASTIRDAGELFF.